This T cell receptor (beta chain) was documented in a study of T cells in Graves' hyperthyroidism and ophthalmopathy. Study-wide findings and caveats: Blood also showed most of the thyroid clonotypes that were expanded above 0.001.

Exclusions: uncontrolled infection, other autoimmune disease, pregnancy, lactation. The CDR3 is made up of 15 amino acids. Trimming at V came to 0 bases and at J to 2 bases, leaving 3 bases not matched to a gene. Germline values: CDR1 LNHNV, CDR2 YYDKDF (reference sequence). It was RNA transcripts that yielded the amplified TCR beta CDR3 regions. The HTBI primer set served for first-round RT-PCR of the TCR CDR3. From the multiplex PCR reads, TCRdb called clonotypes with MiXCR, one entry per CDR3 protein. Of hundreds of thousands of distinct CDR3 sequences in the sample, 16% are singletons; the top ten hold 18%. This clonotype was observed many times. Its specificity is not known.

The clonotype comes from a woman aged 18-29 years with Graves' hyperthyroidism. The V call is TRBV15, the J call TRBJ2-5, with 7 bases lining up with TRBD2. The sequenced sample was blood. The CDR3 loop reads CATSRDPSGQETQYF. In DNA, the CDR3 is TGTGCCACCAGCAGAGATCCTAGCGGACAAGAGACCCAGTACTTC.